This paragraph reports one TCR beta chain. Its antigen is currently unknown. There are 13 residues in the CDR3. Per the germline V gene, CDR1 is SGHKS and CDR2 is YYEKEE (reference sequence). TCRdb processed the 5' RACE reads again and assigns one entry to each CDR3 protein, with no DNA. The sample shows some 600,000 distinct CDR3 sequences, and roughly 3.6% sits with its ten largest clones. The sample is drawn from a study of T cells expressing NK-cell markers. Study-wide results and caveats: In several donors, these clonotypes also led the CD3+CD56-NKG2C+ fraction. The HCMV specificity of the expanded NKG2C+ T cell clones stayed unresolved.

The sequenced sample was blood T cells: a sorted CD56 or NKG2C T cell subset, CD4+ or CD8+ T cells, or bulk PBMC T cells (not recorded which). V is TRBV5-5 and J is TRBJ1-1. The receptor was derived from a man aged 18 to 30 in good health. The chain's CDR3 is CAGRGQMNTEAFF.